This TCR beta chain was sequenced in a study of blood T cell repertoires in COVID-19 (dated by TCRdb to the early 2020s). Context from the whole study: Collaborator samples came from the United States, Italy and Spain and covered acute and convalescent phases of COVID-19. The prospective study material was composed of cDNA or gDNA derived from T cells, B-cell-depleted T cells, or PBMCs. Sample metadata almost always included a de-identified subject ID, COVID-19 status, age in years and sex. A freely available public database, intended as a resource for researchers studying the immune response to SARS-CoV-2, is where the repertoires were released. Samples came from the ongoing ImmuneRACE study (first 160 participants) plus 1,254 subjects from 6 global collaborators. Where HLA class I and class II types were available, the types were taken from metadata supplied by the sample provider, not from assay-based typing. The dataset comprised deeply sampled blood TCRbeta repertoires from subjects exposed to, actively infected with, or recovered from COVID-19.

The collaborating institutions used their own protocols to collect whole blood in K2EDTA tubes. Collaborator samples were shipped for TCRbeta analysis as frozen whole blood, isolated PBMCs, or DNA extracted from either sample type. TCRbeta CDR3 regions were amplified from genomic DNA using the immunoSEQ Assay, a bias-controlled multiplex PCR. On the authors' methods: The number of nucleated cells in each sample was estimated from the amplification of reference gene primers within the assay. Sequence reads were collapsed and filtered to measure the absolute abundance of every unique TCRbeta CDR3 rearrangement. For each sample, productive Simpson clonality was calculated by taking the square root of Simpson's diversity index across productive rearrangements. Drawn from immuneACCESS, this table holds only the in-frame rearrangements with V and J called that TCRdb kept. Clones are partly lost; checked studies trace under half to an unresolved V gene and leave the rest unexplained. V, J and clone size reflect that table, while D and trimming were determined from the DNA. Counted in this sample were about 170,000 clones; about 86% of them appeared once. The top ten hold approximately 2.5% of the sample.

V loses 4 bases, J loses 2 bases, and the germline ends lie 10 bases apart. Inclusive of the bounding cysteine and phenylalanine, the CDR3 is 14 residues long. Only CDR3 DNA remains: 42 bases, in frame from the first base. In the germline V gene, CDR1 corresponds to ENHRY and CDR2 to SYGVKD. Comments on this clone: What antigen it recognizes has not been identified. No much larger clonotype is one base removed from it; base qualities were not supplied.

Results and caveats for the whole study, not just this receptor: How much clinical and demographic metadata was included differed by source and by participant, and the metadata was provided uncurated.

The rearranged chain carries TRBV10-3 and TRBJ2-3, and the D gene may be TRBD1, 5 bases matching. The sequence was collected from a human donor with acute or convalescent COVID-19. The donor label of this sample is uncertain. Sequencing was carried out using peripheral blood. This receptor carries the CDR3 CAISGGRDTDTQYF. The sequenced DNA: TGTGCCATCAGTGGAGGCAGGGACACAGATACGCAGTATTTT.